Listed here is a single T cell receptor beta chain. One junction end does not reproduce the germline sequence, and a read error may be involved. A multiplex PCR was run with 60 Vbeta primers and 13 Jbeta primers. TCRdb's table, derived via immunoSEQ multiplex PCR, lists solely in-frame clones and lacks some. Of some 85,000 clones in the sample, 70% to 80% were seen once. CDR1 is SEHNR and CDR2 is FQNEAQ in the germline V gene (reference sequence). This CDR3 contains 17 residues. The data were taken from a study of cytomegalovirus exposure and HLA in healthy donors. The V gene is TRBV7-9, the J gene TRBJ1-1; possibly TRBD1 for D (5 bases). The material sequenced was PBMCs. The clonotype originates from a man aged 30-40 years in good health and CMV-seronegative. The CDR3 DNA reads TGTTCCAGCAGGACTACCCTGGGGGAGGAGGAGAACACTGAAGCTTTCTTT. Protein: CSSRTTLGEEENTEAFF.